This T cell receptor (beta chain) was sequenced in a study of blood T cell repertoires in COVID-19. Study-level background: The analysed material was cDNA or gDNA that came from T cells, B-cell-depleted T cells, or PBMCs.

The CDR3 has 16 residues. With V trimmed by 1 base and J by 8 bases, 10 bases remained unmatched. Germline V gene sequence: CDR1 MNHNS, CDR2 SASEGT. The protocol was immunoSEQ multiplex PCR, while the TCRdb copy is restricted to in-frame clones and leaves out a portion. The table has around 340,000 clones, approximately 91% seen once. Cohorts were assigned according to the clinical history that participants reported. This receptor was obtained from a young woman who had been exposed to COVID-19. This chain joins TRBV6-1 and TRBJ2-3; 9 bases align to TRBD2. Source material: PBMCs or T cells enriched from blood (not recorded which). The CDR3 here is CASSEVSSGVGGTQYF. In DNA form, the CDR3 reads TGTGCCAGCAGTGAAGTATCTAGCGGGGTGGGTGGTACGCAGTATTTT.